This T cell receptor beta chain was observed in a study of T cell repertoires in cytomegalovirus infection. Findings of the study overall: HLA-C-restricted CMV clonotypes gave the most frequent clonotype in two of eight donors.

In its sample, this clonotype was seen a few times. Its antigen remains unknown. The CDR3 runs 12 residues. V was pared by 5 bases and J by 6 bases, with 9 bases between. Germline values: CDR1 MDHEN, CDR2 SYDVKM. TCRdb analysed the reads with MiXCR anew, one entry per CDR3 protein. The sample includes approximately 280,000 distinct CDR3 sequences, approximately 22% of them seen just once. The rearrangement joins TRBV28 to TRBJ2-3; D not certain. Sequenced here: cultured PBMCs, sampled from culture after CMV antigen stimulation. The receptor was derived from a human donor in good health (CMV status not recorded). Some clones in this sample may be carry-over from other donors' samples. The CDR3 DNA is TGTGCCAGCAGTCCTGATGTGGATACGCAGTATTTT. Amino acids: CASSPDVDTQYF.